Listed below are T cell receptor beta chains from one sample, sequenced in a study of CD8 T cells in ankylosing spondylitis. Each CDR3 protein gets one entry after TCRdb re-called the 5' RACE reads with MiXCR. This sample yields about 440,000 distinct CDR3 sequences, of which roughly 15% are seen a single time; just over 1% belongs to the top ten. Sample: blood, either unsorted or a sorted T cell fraction (not recorded which). These receptors came from a male donor with ankylosing spondylitis. CDR3s include the opening cysteine and the closing phenylalanine or tryptophan. D genes are given only for firm matches. Clone size is shown for a subset of rows, as once, few, many or a class of expanded clone.

16 TRBJ2-6 NA TRBV27 TRBD2 CASRNSGETGANVLTF TGTGCCAGCAGAAATAGCGGGGAAACTGGGGCCAACGTCCTGACTTTC
15 TRBJ2-5 NA TRBV11-2 NA CASSLSSTYQETQYF TGTGCCAGCAGCTTATCGTCCACGTACCAAGAGACCCAGTACTTC
12 TRBJ2-3 many TRBV11-3 NA CASSSRIDTQYF TGTGCCAGCAGTTCAAGGATAGATACGCAGTATTTT
18 TRBJ1-2 NA TRBV11-2 TRBD1 CASSLVGLGTGALYGYTF TGTGCCAGCAGCTTAGTCGGCTTGGGCACAGGGGCCCTCTATGGCTACACCTTC
11 TRBJ1-4 NA TRBV6-6 NA CATGSTGKLFF TGTGCCACCGGGTCTACGGGAAAACTGTTTTTT
16 TRBJ2-6 few TRBV2 NA CASSEAWYSGANVLTF TGTGCCAGCAGTGAGGCTTGGTACTCTGGGGCCAACGTCCTGACTTTC
14 TRBJ1-6 NA TRBV18 TRBD1 CASSLDRVDSPLHF TGTGCCAGCTCCCTCGACAGGGTAGACTCACCCCTCCACTTT
15 TRBJ1-2 few TRBV10-3 NA CAIRSDSEGPYGYTF TGTGCCATCAGATCGGACAGCGAGGGCCCCTATGGCTACACCTTC
15 TRBJ2-1 NA TRBV11-2 TRBD2 CASRFSGGSYNEQFF TGTGCCAGCAGATTTAGCGGGGGGTCGTACAATGAGCAGTTCTTC
15 TRBJ1-5 NA TRBV28 NA CASNRGGSSNQPQHF TGTGCCAGCAACCGGGGGGGTTCTAGCAATCAGCCCCAGCATTTT
15 TRBJ2-5 NA TRBV7-2 TRBD2 CASSFQSGGGETQYF TGTGCCAGCAGCTTCCAGTCGGGAGGTGGAGAGACCCAGTACTTC
14 TRBJ2-3 few TRBV7-2 TRBD2 CASSLGLVSDTQYF TGTGCCAGCAGCTTGGGACTAGTGTCAGATACGCAGTATTTT
12 TRBJ2-5 once TRBV20-1 NA CSARGLLETQYF TGCAGTGCTAGAGGCCTTCTGGAGACCCAGTACTTC
14 TRBJ2-7 NA TRBV6-2/TRBV6-3 NA CASSLGGATHEQYF TGTGCCAGCAGTTTGGGGGGAGCGACCCACGAGCAGTACTTC
17 TRBJ2-6 few TRBV5-1 NA CASNGGQPLSGANVLTF TGCGCCAGCAACGGGGGACAGCCATTGTCTGGGGCCAACGTCCTGACTTTC
17 TRBJ2-2 NA TRBV9 NA CASSVFADYPLAGELFF TGTGCCAGCAGCGTATTCGCGGACTACCCTCTCGCCGGGGAGCTGTTTTTT
14 TRBJ1-5 many TRBV20-1 NA CSAREGQTNQPQHF TGCAGTGCTAGAGAAGGGCAGACAAATCAGCCCCAGCATTTT
20 TRBJ2-6 NA TRBV28 NA CASSFSYDRVGLSGANVLTF TGTGCCAGCAGTTTCTCTTACGACAGGGTGGGACTCTCTGGGGCCAACGTCCTGACTTTC
15 TRBJ2-5 NA TRBV20-1 NA CSANPNKGHQETQYF TGCAGTGCAAATCCGAATAAGGGACACCAAGAGACCCAGTACTTC
15 TRBJ1-2 few TRBV5-1 TRBD1 CASSIGQGFFYGYTF TGCGCCAGCAGCATCGGACAGGGATTCTTCTATGGCTACACCTTC
14 TRBJ2-5 few TRBV20-1 NA CSGLAGSMMWAQYF TGCAGTGGATTGGCGGGCAGTATGATGTGGGCCCAGTACTTC
15 TRBJ2-6 NA TRBV25-1 NA CASRGLGSGANVLTF TGTGCCAGCAGGGGACTGGGCTCTGGGGCCAACGTCCTGACTTTC
14 TRBJ1-5 NA TRBV20-1 NA CSAQDRNSNQPQHF TGCAGTGCCCAAGACAGAAATAGCAATCAGCCCCAGCATTTT
14 TRBJ2-5 NA TRBV30 TRBD1 CASNPGQLQETQYF TGTGCCTCAAACCCGGGACAGTTACAAGAGACCCAGTACTTC
16 TRBJ2-5 few TRBV12-3/TRBV12-4 NA CASRSPREDSEETQYF TGTGCCAGCAGATCCCCCAGGGAGGATTCGGAAGAGACCCAGTACTTC
16 TRBJ2-3 few TRBV12-3/TRBV12-4 NA CASSRRGERPTDTQYF TGTGCCAGCAGCCGCCGCGGGGAGCGGCCCACAGATACGCAGTATTTT
16 TRBJ1-1 NA TRBV7-3 TRBD1 CASSLQGAGMNTEAFF TGTGCCAGCAGCTTACAGGGGGCTGGAATGAACACTGAAGCTTTCTTT
15 TRBJ2-6 NA TRBV4-1 TRBD1 CASSQTGLEANVLTF TGCGCCAGCAGCCAGACAGGGCTGGAGGCCAACGTCCTGACTTTC
16 TRBJ2-3 NA TRBV29-1 NA CSVHPPWGVGTDTQYF TGCAGCGTTCACCCACCGTGGGGAGTAGGCACAGATACGCAGTATTTT
14 TRBJ2-7 NA TRBV10-3 TRBD1 CAIAGGQGAYEQYF TGTGCCATCGCCGGAGGACAGGGGGCATACGAGCAGTACTTC
20 TRBJ1-5 few TRBV20-1 TRBD1 CSAREAIGTGEAYSNQPQHF TGCAGTGCTAGAGAGGCGATAGGGACAGGGGAAGCTTATAGCAATCAGCCCCAGCATTTT
16 TRBJ2-4 NA TRBV20-1 TRBD2 CSAPEGSGRAGGIQYF TGCAGTGCTCCTGAGGGTAGCGGGAGGGCCGGGGGCATTCAGTACTTC
15 TRBJ2-1 NA TRBV7-9 TRBD2 CASSLGTSGSHEQFF TGTGCCAGCAGCTTAGGGACTAGCGGGAGCCATGAGCAGTTCTTC
14 TRBJ2-1 few TRBV3-1 NA CASSQERKYNEQFF TGTGCCAGCAGCCAAGAGAGGAAATACAATGAGCAGTTCTTC
17 TRBJ2-4 NA TRBV3-1 TRBD2 CASSQDRGGGGENIQYF TGTGCCAGCAGCCAAGATCGAGGTGGGGGGGGGGAAAACATTCAGTACTTC
15 TRBJ2-7 NA TRBV7-2 NA CASSLGQPSSYEQYF TGTGCCAGCAGCTTAGGACAGCCCAGCTCCTACGAGCAGTACTTC
15 TRBJ2-3 NA TRBV9 NA CASSVIGTLLDTQYF TGTGCCAGCAGCGTAATCGGGACTCTCCTGGATACGCAGTATTTT
17 TRBJ2-7 once TRBV6-1 TRBD1 CASSEARGQAREYEQYF TGTGCCAGCAGTGAAGCGCGGGGACAGGCCCGAGAATACGAGCAGTACTTC
15 TRBJ1-1 many TRBV7-9 NA CASSLVRGMNTEAFF TGTGCCAGCAGCTTAGTGAGGGGTATGAACACTGAAGCTTTCTTT
16 TRBJ2-3 few TRBV5-1 TRBD2 CASSLDSGTSSDTQYF TGCGCCAGCAGCTTGGATTCCGGGACTAGTTCAGATACGCAGTATTTT
13 TRBJ1-1 NA TRBV2 TRBD1 CASNPDRDTEAFF TGTGCCAGCAACCCGGACAGGGACACTGAAGCTTTCTTT
14 TRBJ2-3 many TRBV12-3/TRBV12-4 NA CASSLYRRTDTQYF TGTGCCAGCAGTTTATACAGGCGCACAGATACGCAGTATTTT
14 TRBJ1-3 few TRBV5-4 NA CASSLDPSGNTIYF TGTGCCAGCAGCCTGGATCCCTCTGGAAACACCATATATTTT
13 TRBJ2-2 NA TRBV6-4 NA CASSRQPSGELFF TGTGCCAGCAGTCGGCAGCCATCCGGGGAGCTGTTTTTT
14 TRBJ2-1 NA TRBV11-2 TRBD2 CASRDLSGSEEQFF TGTGCCAGCAGGGACCTTAGCGGGAGCGAGGAGCAGTTCTTC
14 TRBJ1-1 NA TRBV5-1 TRBD1 CASSTDRPNTEAFF TGCGCCAGCAGCACGGACAGGCCAAACACTGAAGCTTTCTTT
15 TRBJ1-3 NA TRBV7-9 NA CASSLVGISGNTIYF TGTGCCAGCAGCTTAGTTGGGATCTCTGGAAACACCATATATTTT
16 TRBJ1-2 NA TRBV6-1 NA CASSGSGQAPNYGYTF TGTGCCAGCAGTGGGTCCGGACAAGCACCCAACTATGGCTACACCTTC
15 TRBJ1-4 NA TRBV2 NA CASSTQGPVYEKLFF TGTGCCAGCAGTACCCAGGGGCCTGTATATGAAAAACTGTTTTTT
15 TRBJ2-1 NA TRBV30 NA CAWSVPGGSYNEQFF TGTGCCTGGAGTGTACCCGGGGGCTCCTACAATGAGCAGTTCTTC
13 TRBJ1-1 NA TRBV20-1 TRBD1 CSAYPDRGRQAFF TGCAGTGCTTACCCGGACAGGGGGCGGCAAGCTTTCTTT
12 TRBJ2-3 many TRBV27 NA CASSRLGDTQYF TGTGCCAGCAGCAGACTAGGAGATACGCAGTATTTT
12 TRBJ2-1 few TRBV30 TRBD1 CAWSKTGTGVFF TGTGCCTGGAGCAAAACCGGGACAGGGGTCTTCTTC
14 TRBJ2-2 many TRBV10-1 NA CASSDQGRTGELFF TGCGCCAGCAGTGACCAAGGACGGACCGGGGAGCTGTTTTTT
15 TRBJ1-4 few TRBV2 TRBD1 CATQRSDRGNEKLFF TGTGCCACCCAACGTTCCGACAGGGGTAATGAAAAACTGTTTTTT